The rows below give T cell receptor beta chains drawn from one sample of a study of T cell responses to AZD1222 COVID-19 vaccine. Sequencing was performed with immunoSEQ multiplex PCR; in TCRdb, only in-frame clones are kept and a portion is missing. The sample contains about 140,000 clones, 80% to 95% of which appear only once. The sample in question was peripheral blood, obtained 28 days after the second AZD1222 dose. These receptors were obtained from an adult who received the AZD1222 COVID-19 vaccine. Each CDR3 is given with its conserved first and last residue. The D gene is left open where the match is weak. Clone size is given for some rows only: seen once, a few or many times, or a class if the clone is expanded.

D gene	clone size	V gene	J gene	CDR3 protein	CDR3 DNA
NA	NA	TRBV28	TRBJ1-1	CASSPSRQFIEAFF	TGTGCCAGCAGTCCCTCCCGACAGTTCATTGAAGCTTTCTTT
NA	NA	TRBV6-5	TRBJ1-1	CASLRTGDGEAFF	TGTGCCAGCCTCCGCACAGGAGACGGGGAAGCTTTCTTT
NA	NA	TRBV28	TRBJ2-7	CASSLFGSATYEQYF	TGTGCCAGCAGTTTATTCGGCTCAGCAACCTACGAGCAGTACTTC
TRBD1	NA	TRBV29-1	TRBJ2-3	CSVDRTGTQYF	TGCAGCGTTGATAGGACAGGGACGCAGTATTTT
NA	NA	TRBV28	TRBJ1-6	CASIPLGGGGYNSPLHF	TGTGCCAGCATCCCTTTAGGAGGTGGGGGGTATAATTCACCCCTCCACTTT
TRBD2	NA	TRBV28	TRBJ2-1	CASSLLGLAGLRGYNEQFF	TGTGCCAGCAGTTTATTGGGACTAGCGGGTCTTAGGGGCTACAATGAGCAGTTCTTC
NA	NA	TRBV5-1	TRBJ2-3	CASSLDVDTQYF	TGCGCCAGCAGCTTGGATGTAGATACGCAGTATTTT
NA	NA	TRBV7-2	TRBJ1-1	CASSSFQGNTEAFF	TGTGCCAGCAGCTCATTTCAGGGGAACACTGAAGCTTTCTTT
NA	NA	TRBV20-1	TRBJ1-4	CSARDLEKLFF	TGCAGTGCTAGAGATCTAGAAAAACTGTTTTTT
NA	NA	TRBV5-8	TRBJ1-5	CASSLARDQPQHF	TGTGCCAGCAGCTTGGCCAGGGATCAGCCCCAGCATTTT
NA	NA	TRBV7-9	TRBJ1-1	CASSLDSGHEAFF	TGTGCCAGCAGCTTAGATTCTGGGCATGAAGCTTTCTTT
NA	NA	TRBV6-5	TRBJ1-2	CASSPRGDRGYTF	TGTGCCAGCAGTCCCAGGGGAGACCGTGGCTACACCTTC
NA	NA	TRBV11-2	TRBJ1-2	CASSHGVNYGYTF	TGTGCCAGCAGCCATGGGGTCAACTATGGCTACACCTTC
NA	NA	TRBV5-4	TRBJ1-1	CASSPQGGVGTEAFF	TGTGCCAGCAGCCCTCAAGGAGGGGTGGGCACTGAAGCTTTCTTT
TRBD2	NA	TRBV11-3	TRBJ2-1	CASSHTSGSNEQFF	TGTGCCAGCAGTCATACTAGCGGGAGCAATGAGCAGTTCTTC
TRBD1	NA	TRBV30	TRBJ1-6	CAWHRGGNSPLHF	TGTGCCTGGCACAGGGGCGGGAATTCACCCCTCCACTTT
NA	NA	TRBV6-1	TRBJ1-6	CASSEGQGLVSPLHF	TGTGCCAGCAGTGAAGGTCAGGGGTTGGTTTCACCCCTCCACTTT
NA	once	TRBV19	TRBJ2-6	CASSDQAQVGNVLTF	TGTGCCAGTAGTGATCAGGCACAGGTGGGCAACGTCCTGACTTTC
NA	NA	TRBV5-1	TRBJ1-1	CASSLAQDTEAFF	TGCGCCAGCAGCTTGGCACAGGACACTGAAGCTTTCTTT
NA	NA	TRBV6-5	TRBJ1-6	CASSEKTGSSSPLHF	TGTGCCAGCAGCGAGAAGACAGGCTCAAGCTCACCCCTCCACTTT
NA	NA	TRBV6-6	TRBJ2-2	CASSFGRSGELFF	TGTGCCAGCAGCTTCGGACGGAGCGGGGAGCTGTTTTTT
NA	few	TRBV28	TRBJ1-1	CASSLSREAFF	TGTGCCAGCAGTTTATCTCGGGAAGCTTTCTTT
NA	once	TRBV5-6	TRBJ1-5	CASSLRTGLQHF	TGTGCCAGCAGCTTGAGAACAGGCCTCCAGCATTTT
NA	NA	TRBV21-1	TRBJ1-1	CASSIPVGRAEAFF	TGTGCCAGCAGCATTCCCGTGGGACGCGCTGAAGCTTTCTTT
NA	NA	TRBV6-5	TRBJ1-1	CASSRTAARGEAFF	TGTGCCAGCAGTAGGACGGCTGCACGAGGTGAAGCTTTCTTT
TRBD1	NA	TRBV25-1	TRBJ2-5	CASSARDSQETQYF	TGTGCCAGCAGTGCCAGGGACAGTCAAGAGACCCAGTACTTC
TRBD1	NA	TRBV12-3/TRBV12-4	TRBJ1-2	CASSFLGGRGYTF	TGTGCCAGCAGTTTTCTAGGGGGCCGTGGCTACACCTTC
NA	NA	TRBV28	TRBJ1-5	CASSLGGRPDQPQHF	TGTGCCAGCAGTTTAGGGGGGCGACCGGATCAGCCCCAGCATTTT
TRBD1	NA	TRBV5-1	TRBJ2-5	CASSQDRGLRETQYF	TGCGCCAGCAGCCAGGACAGGGGGCTCCGTGAGACCCAGTACTTC
NA	NA	TRBV7-9	TRBJ2-1	CASSLVFGRKNEQFF	TGTGCCAGCAGCTTAGTCTTCGGACGGAAAAATGAGCAGTTCTTC
NA	NA	TRBV14	TRBJ2-3	CASSQDLGDTQYF	TGTGCCAGCAGCCAAGATTTAGGGGATACGCAGTATTTT
NA	NA	TRBV10-1	TRBJ1-1	CASPRTGEAFF	TGCGCCAGCCCTAGGACGGGTGAAGCTTTCTTT
NA	NA	TRBV6-6	TRBJ1-3	CASSYGQGFDTIYF	TGTGCCAGCAGTTACGGGCAGGGGTTCGACACCATATATTTT
NA	NA	TRBV19	TRBJ1-5	CASSIGGGYSNQPQHF	TGTGCCAGTAGTATAGGAGGGGGGTATAGCAATCAGCCCCAGCATTTT
NA	NA	TRBV7-2	TRBJ1-1	CASSFSGRGREAFF	TGTGCCAGCAGCTTCAGTGGCAGGGGCCGTGAAGCTTTCTTT
TRBD1	NA	TRBV3-1/TRBV3-2	TRBJ1-2	CASSPRDRIYGYTF	TGTGCCAGCAGCCCGAGGGACAGAATTTATGGCTACACCTTC
NA	NA	TRBV10-3	TRBJ2-7	CAISEASRVYEQYF	TGTGCCATCAGTGAGGCTTCCCGGGTCTACGAGCAGTACTTC
TRBD2	NA	TRBV3-1/TRBV3-2	TRBJ2-1	CASSQDVSREDYNEQFF	TGTGCCAGCAGCCAAGATGTTTCCCGGGAGGACTACAATGAGCAGTTCTTC
NA	NA	TRBV12-3/TRBV12-4	TRBJ1-2	CASSTPNYGYTF	TGTGCCAGCTCCACCCCTAACTATGGCTACACCTTC
NA	once	TRBV6-5	TRBJ1-1	CASSSPRQAPLGEAFF	TGTGCCAGCAGTTCTCCGAGACAGGCTCCCTTGGGTGAAGCTTTCTTT
NA	once	TRBV24-1	TRBJ2-5	CATSDFSREETQYF	TGTGCCACCAGTGATTTTAGCAGGGAAGAGACCCAGTACTTC
NA	NA	TRBV27	TRBJ2-3	CASTVTAENVHTQYF	TGTGCCAGCACCGTAACGGCGGAGAACGTTCATACGCAGTATTTT
NA	NA	TRBV7-2	TRBJ1-2	CASSLEQGPNYGYTF	TGTGCCAGTAGCTTAGAGCAGGGACCCAATTATGGCTACACCTTC
NA	NA	TRBV19	TRBJ2-2	CASSIVTRGGELFF	TGTGCCAGTAGTATAGTTACCCGCGGAGGGGAGCTGTTTTTT
TRBD1	NA	TRBV4-1	TRBJ1-4	CASSPGQYNEKLFF	TGCGCCAGCAGCCCGGGACAGTATAATGAAAAACTGTTTTTT
NA	few	TRBV29-1	TRBJ2-7	CSVALNREVVEQYF	TGCAGCGTTGCCCTTAACAGGGAGGTGGTGGAGCAGTACTTC
NA	once	TRBV27	TRBJ1-2	CASSLIGNQGYTF	TGTGCCAGCAGTTTAATAGGAAATCAGGGCTACACCTTC
NA	NA	TRBV27	TRBJ1-3	CASRGSGNTIYF	TGTGCCAGCAGGGGCTCTGGAAACACCATATATTTT
TRBD1	NA	TRBV7-9	TRBJ1-2	CASSPWTGADYGYTF	TGTGCCAGCAGCCCTTGGACAGGGGCCGACTATGGCTACACCTTC